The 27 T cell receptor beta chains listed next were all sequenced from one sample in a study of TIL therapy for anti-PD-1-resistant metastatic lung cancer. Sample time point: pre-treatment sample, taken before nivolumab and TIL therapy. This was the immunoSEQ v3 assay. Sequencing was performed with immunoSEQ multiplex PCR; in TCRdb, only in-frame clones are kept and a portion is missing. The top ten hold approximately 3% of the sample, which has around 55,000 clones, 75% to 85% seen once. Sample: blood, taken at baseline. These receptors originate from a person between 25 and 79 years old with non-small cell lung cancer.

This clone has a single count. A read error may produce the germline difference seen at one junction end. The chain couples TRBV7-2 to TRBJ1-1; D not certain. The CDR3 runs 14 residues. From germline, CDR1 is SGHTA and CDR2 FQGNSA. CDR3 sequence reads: CASCLSHTNTEAFF. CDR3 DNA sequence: TGTGCCAGCTGCTTATCCCACACAAACACTGAAGCTTTCTTT.

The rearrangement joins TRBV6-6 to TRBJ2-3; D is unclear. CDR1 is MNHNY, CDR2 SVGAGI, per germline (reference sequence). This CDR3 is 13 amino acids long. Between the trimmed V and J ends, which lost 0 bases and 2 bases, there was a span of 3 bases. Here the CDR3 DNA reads TGTGCCAGCAGTTACTCGAACACAGATACGCAGTATTTT. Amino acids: CASSYSNTDTQYF.

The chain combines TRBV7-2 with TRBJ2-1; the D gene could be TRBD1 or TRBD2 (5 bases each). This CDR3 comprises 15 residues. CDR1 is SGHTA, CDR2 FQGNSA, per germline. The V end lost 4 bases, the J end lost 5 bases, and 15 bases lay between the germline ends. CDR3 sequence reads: CASSSPGRKHNEQFF. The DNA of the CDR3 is TGTGCCAGCAGCTCCCCGGGACGGAAACACAATGAGCAGTTCTTC.

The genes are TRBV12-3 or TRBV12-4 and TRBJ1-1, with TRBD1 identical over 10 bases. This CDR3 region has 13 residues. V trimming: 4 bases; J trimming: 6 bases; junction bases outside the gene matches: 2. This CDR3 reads CASSWDRGSEAFF. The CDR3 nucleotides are TGTGCCAGCAGTTGGGACAGGGGATCTGAAGCTTTCTTT.

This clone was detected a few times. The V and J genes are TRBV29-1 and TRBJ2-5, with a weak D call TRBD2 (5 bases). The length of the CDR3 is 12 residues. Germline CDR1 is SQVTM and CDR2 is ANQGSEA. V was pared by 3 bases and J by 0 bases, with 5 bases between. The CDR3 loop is CSVETNQETQYF. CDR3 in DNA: TGCAGCGTTGAGACTAACCAAGAGACCCAGTACTTC.

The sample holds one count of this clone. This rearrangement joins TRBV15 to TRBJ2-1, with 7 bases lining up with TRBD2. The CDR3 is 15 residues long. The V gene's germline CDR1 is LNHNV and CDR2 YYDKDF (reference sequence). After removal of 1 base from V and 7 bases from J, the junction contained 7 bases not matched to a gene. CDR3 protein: CATSRGGLGTNEQFF. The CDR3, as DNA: TGTGCCACCAGCAGAGGTGGACTAGGGACGAATGAGCAGTTCTTC. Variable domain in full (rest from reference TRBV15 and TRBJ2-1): DAMVIQNPRYQVTQFGKPVTLSCSQTLNHNVMYWYQQKSSQAPKLLFHYYDKDFNNEADTPDNFQSRRPNTSFCFLDIRSPGLGDTAMYLCATSRGGLGTNEQFFGPGTRLTVL.

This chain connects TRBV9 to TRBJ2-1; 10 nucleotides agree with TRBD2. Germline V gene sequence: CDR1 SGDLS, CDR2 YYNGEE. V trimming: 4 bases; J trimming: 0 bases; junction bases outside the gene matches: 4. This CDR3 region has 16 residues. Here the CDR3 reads CASSPLAGGSYNEQFF. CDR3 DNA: TGTGCCAGCAGCCCATTAGCGGGAGGCTCCTACAATGAGCAGTTCTTC.

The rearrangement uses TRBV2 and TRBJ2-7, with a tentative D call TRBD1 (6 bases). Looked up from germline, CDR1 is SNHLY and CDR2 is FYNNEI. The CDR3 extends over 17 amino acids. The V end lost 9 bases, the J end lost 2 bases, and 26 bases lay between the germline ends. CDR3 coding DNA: TGTGCCAGTCGGTCCAGGGGCCTTGGGGCACCTACCTACGAGCAGTACTTC. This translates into CASRSRGLGAPTYEQYF. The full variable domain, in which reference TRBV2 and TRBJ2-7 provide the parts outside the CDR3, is EPEVTQTPSHQVTQMGQEVILRCVPISNHLYFYWYRQILGQKVEFLVSFYNNEISEKSEIFDDQFSVERPDGSNFTLKIRSTKLEDSAMYFCASRSRGLGAPTYEQYFGPGTRLTVT.

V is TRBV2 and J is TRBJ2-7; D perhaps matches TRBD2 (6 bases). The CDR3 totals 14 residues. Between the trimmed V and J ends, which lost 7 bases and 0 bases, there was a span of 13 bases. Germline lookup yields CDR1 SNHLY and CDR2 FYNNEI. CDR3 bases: TGTGCCAGCAAACGCCGGGACTCCTCCTACGAGCAGTACTTC. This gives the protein CASKRRDSSYEQYF.

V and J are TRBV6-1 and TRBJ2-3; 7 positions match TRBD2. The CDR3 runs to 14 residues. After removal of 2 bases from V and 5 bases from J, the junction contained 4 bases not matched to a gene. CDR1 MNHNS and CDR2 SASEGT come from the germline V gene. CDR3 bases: TGTGCCAGCAGTGAACCCGGGGGGATAGATACGCAGTATTTT. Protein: CASSEPGGIDTQYF.

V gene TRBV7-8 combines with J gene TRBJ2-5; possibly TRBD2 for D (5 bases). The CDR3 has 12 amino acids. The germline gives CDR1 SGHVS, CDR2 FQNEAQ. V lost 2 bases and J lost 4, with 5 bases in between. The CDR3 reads CASSLSGETQYF. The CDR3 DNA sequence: TGTGCCAGCAGCTTAAGCGGAGAGACCCAGTACTTC. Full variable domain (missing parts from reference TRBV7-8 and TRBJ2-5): GAGVSQSPRYKVAKRGQDVALRCDPISGHVSLFWYQQALGQGPEFLTYFQNEAQLDKSGLPSDRFFAERPEGSVSTLKIQRTQQEDSAVYLCASSLSGETQYFGPGTRLLVL.

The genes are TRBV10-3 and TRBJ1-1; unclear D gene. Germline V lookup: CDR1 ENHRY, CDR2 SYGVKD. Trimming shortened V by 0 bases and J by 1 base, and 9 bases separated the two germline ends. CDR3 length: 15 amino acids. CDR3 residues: CAISESGNSNTEAFF. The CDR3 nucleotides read TGTGCCATCAGTGAGTCTGGGAACTCGAACACTGAAGCTTTCTTT.

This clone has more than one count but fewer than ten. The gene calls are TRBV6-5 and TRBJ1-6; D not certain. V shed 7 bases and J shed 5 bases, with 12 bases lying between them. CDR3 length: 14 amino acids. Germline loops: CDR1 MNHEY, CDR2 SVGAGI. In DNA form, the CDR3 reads TGTGCCAGCACTATTGGTGGGCATAATTCACCCCTCCACTTT. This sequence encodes CASTIGGHNSPLHF.

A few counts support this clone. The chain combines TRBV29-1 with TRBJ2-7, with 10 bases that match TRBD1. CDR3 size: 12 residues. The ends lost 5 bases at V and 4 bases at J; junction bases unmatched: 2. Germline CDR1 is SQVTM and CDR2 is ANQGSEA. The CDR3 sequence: CSVPGQGYEQYF. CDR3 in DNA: TGCAGCGTTCCGGGACAGGGGTACGAGCAGTACTTC.

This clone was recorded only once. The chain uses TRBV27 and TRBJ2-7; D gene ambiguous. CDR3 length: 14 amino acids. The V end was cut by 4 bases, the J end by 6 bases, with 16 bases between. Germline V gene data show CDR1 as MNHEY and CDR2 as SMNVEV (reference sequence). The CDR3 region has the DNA TGTGCCAGCAGTTCCCAGGCTCGGGTTCTCGAGCAGTACTTC. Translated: CASSSQARVLEQYF.

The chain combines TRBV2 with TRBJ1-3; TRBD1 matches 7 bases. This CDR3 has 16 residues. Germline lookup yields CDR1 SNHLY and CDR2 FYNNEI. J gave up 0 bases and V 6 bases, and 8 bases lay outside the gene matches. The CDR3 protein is CASRNDRAISGNTIYF. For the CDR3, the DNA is TGTGCCAGCAGGAATGACAGGGCAATCTCTGGAAACACCATATATTTT.

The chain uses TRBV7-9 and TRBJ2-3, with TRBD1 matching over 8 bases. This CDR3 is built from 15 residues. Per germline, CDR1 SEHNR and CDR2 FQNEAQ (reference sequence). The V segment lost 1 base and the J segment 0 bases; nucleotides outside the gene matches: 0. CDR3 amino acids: CASSLGTGSTDTQYF. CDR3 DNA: TGTGCCAGCAGCTTAGGGACAGGGAGCACAGATACGCAGTATTTT.

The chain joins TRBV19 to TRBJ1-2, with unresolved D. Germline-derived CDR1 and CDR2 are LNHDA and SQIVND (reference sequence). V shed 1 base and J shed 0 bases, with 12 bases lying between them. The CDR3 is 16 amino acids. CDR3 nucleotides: TGTGCCAGTAGTATAGGCGGCGGGCAAGCTAACTATGGCTACACCTTC. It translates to CASSIGGGQANYGYTF.

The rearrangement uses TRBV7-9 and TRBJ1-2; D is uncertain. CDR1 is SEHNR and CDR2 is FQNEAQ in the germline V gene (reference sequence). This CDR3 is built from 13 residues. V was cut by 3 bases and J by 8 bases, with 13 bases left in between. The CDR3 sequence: CASSFSELRGYTF. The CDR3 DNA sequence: TGTGCCAGCAGCTTCTCGGAACTAAGAGGCTACACCTTC.

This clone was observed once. Here the CDR3 reads CASSGGQWTSGREETQYF. CDR3 DNA sequence: TGTGCCAGCAGTGGGGGTCAATGGACTAGCGGGAGGGAAGAGACCCAGTACTTC. The V and J genes are TRBV2 and TRBJ2-5; 15 bases match TRBD2. The CDR3 extends over 18 amino acids. V trimming: 4 bases; J trimming: 3 bases; junction bases outside the gene matches: 9. The germline V gene encodes CDR1 SNHLY and CDR2 FYNNEI. Full variable domain (missing parts from reference TRBV2 and TRBJ2-5): EPEVTQTPSHQVTQMGQEVILRCVPISNHLYFYWYRQILGQKVEFLVSFYNNEISEKSEIFDDQFSVERPDGSNFTLKIRSTKLEDSAMYFCASSGGQWTSGREETQYFGPGTRLLVL.

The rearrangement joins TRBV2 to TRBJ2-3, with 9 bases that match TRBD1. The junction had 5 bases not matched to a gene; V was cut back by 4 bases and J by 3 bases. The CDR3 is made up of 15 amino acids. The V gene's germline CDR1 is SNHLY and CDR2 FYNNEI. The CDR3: CASSGQGVVTDTQYF. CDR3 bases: TGTGCCAGCAGTGGACAGGGGGTGGTGACAGATACGCAGTATTTT.

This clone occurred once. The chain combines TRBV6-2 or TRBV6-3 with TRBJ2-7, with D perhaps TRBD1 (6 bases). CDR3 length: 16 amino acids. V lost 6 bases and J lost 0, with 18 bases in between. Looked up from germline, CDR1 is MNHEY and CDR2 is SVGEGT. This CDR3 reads CASSQPGTRISYEQYF. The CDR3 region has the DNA TGTGCCAGCAGCCAACCCGGGACAAGAATCTCCTACGAGCAGTACTTC.

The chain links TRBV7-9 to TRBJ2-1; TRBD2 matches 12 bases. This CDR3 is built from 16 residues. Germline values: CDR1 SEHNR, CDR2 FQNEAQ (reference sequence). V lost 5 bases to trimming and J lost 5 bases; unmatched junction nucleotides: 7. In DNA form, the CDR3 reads TGTGCCAGCAGCCTCTGGACTAGCGGGACCCACAATGAGCAGTTCTTC. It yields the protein CASSLWTSGTHNEQFF.

The CDR3 DNA reads TGTGCCAGCATGTTAAGCAGTTCCTACAATGAGCAGTTCTTC. Translating gives CASMLSSSYNEQFF. The chain is built from TRBV27 and TRBJ2-1; D gene uncertain. Germline lookup yields CDR1 MNHEY and CDR2 SMNVEV (reference sequence). The CDR3 covers 14 residues. V shed 7 bases and J shed 1 base, with 11 bases lying between them.

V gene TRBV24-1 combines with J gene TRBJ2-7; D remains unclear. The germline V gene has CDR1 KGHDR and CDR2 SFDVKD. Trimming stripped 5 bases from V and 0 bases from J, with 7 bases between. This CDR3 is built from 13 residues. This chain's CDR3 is CATSGPHSYEQYF. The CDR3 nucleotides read TGTGCCACCAGTGGTCCGCACTCCTACGAGCAGTACTTC.

The CDR3 DNA is TGTGCCAGCAGCTTAGTAACGGGGGCGCTGGACACTGAAGCTTTCTTT. It yields the protein CASSLVTGALDTEAFF. This chain links TRBV7-8 with TRBJ1-1; possible D gene TRBD1, 6 bases. CDR1 and CDR2 from the germline V gene are SGHVS and FQNEAQ. This CDR3 is 16 amino acids long. Trimming stripped 1 base from V and 3 bases from J, with 15 bases between. Based on the CDR3 plus reference TRBV7-8 and TRBJ1-1, the full variable domain is GAGVSQSPRYKVAKRGQDVALRCDPISGHVSLFWYQQALGQGPEFLTYFQNEAQLDKSGLPSDRFFAERPEGSVSTLKIQRTQQEDSAVYLCASSLVTGALDTEAFFGQGTRLTVV.

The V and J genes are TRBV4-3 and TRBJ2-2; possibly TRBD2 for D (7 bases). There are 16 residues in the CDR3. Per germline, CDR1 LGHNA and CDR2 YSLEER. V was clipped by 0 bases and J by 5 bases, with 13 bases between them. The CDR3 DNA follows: TGCGCCAGCAGCCAAGATCTCGGGGGGCTAACCGGGGAGCTGTTTTTT. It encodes CASSQDLGGLTGELFF.